This entry describes one T cell receptor beta chain. The CDR3 sequence is 22 residues long. The data were taken from a study of blood T cell repertoires in COVID-19. Study-wide background: Samples of COVID-19 (acute and convalescent) were obtained from the United States, Italy and Spain. PBMCs, B-cell-depleted T cells, or T cells provided the cDNA or gDNA that made up the material.

In the source study's methods: Estimates of nucleated cell counts were drawn from the amplification of reference gene primers. Using immunoSEQ multiplex PCR, the repertoire was profiled, and TCRdb retains in-frame clones only, with some absent. Clonal size and the V and J genes are those of that table, whereas D and trimming came from the DNA. The sample lists around 130,000 clones, around four fifths occurring once. Source material: peripheral blood. This clonotype was obtained from a woman aged 80 or over with acute or convalescent COVID-19. The chain joins TRBV21-1 to TRBJ2-6; the table gives TRBD1 as D, unverified against the DNA. TRBV21-1 is marked as a pseudogene. The CDR3 here is CASSKAGTGTPHPYSGANVLTF. CDR3 bases: TGTGCCAGCAGCAAAGCAGGGACAGGGACCCCACACCCCTACTCTGGGGCCAACGTCCTGACTTTC.